The TCR beta chain under discussion was sequenced for a study of blood T cells in healthy people across ages. Whole-study findings and limits: Per-million-T-cell TCR beta diversity fell roughly linearly with age.

Researchers isolated at least 6 million PBMCs per sample. Alongside a J-beta primer mix, a sample-barcoded 5' primer served in a second PCR lasting roughly 6 to 11 cycles. TCRdb itself ran the 5' RACE reads through MiXCR, one entry per CDR3 protein. The repertoire includes 1.5 million to 2 million distinct CDR3 sequences, 30% to 40% of them detected once, and roughly 23% sits in the top ten. In germline, CDR1 is MDHEN, CDR2 SYDVKM. The length of the CDR3 is 12 residues. V was cut by 2 bases and J by 3 bases, with 4 bases left in between. This clonotype was recorded a few times. Its target is not known. This may come from a read error, since a much larger clone is one base off.

V is TRBV28 and J is TRBJ1-2; D is unclear. The specimen was blood. This TCR came from a human donor in good health. The CDR3 reads CASSLMDYGYTF. The CDR3 DNA reads TGTGCCAGCAGTTTAATGGACTATGGCTACACCTTC.